This passage covers 19 T cell receptor beta chains from one sample sequenced in a study of CD8 T cells in Susac syndrome (dated by TCRdb to the late 2010s). The library was made by the immunoSEQ multiplex PCR assay. RNA was extracted using the RNeasy kit, and about 0.5 to 1 ug of the RNA was reverse transcribed with random hexamers. TCRdb's own reprocessing of the public reads used fastp at Q25 and MiXCR and kept productive beta chains. A single entry per CDR3 protein holds the most common genes and DNA from its merged rows. For this sample there are 200,000 to 250,000 distinct CDR3 sequences; 80% to 95% appear just once. 0.1% to 0.15% of the sample is taken by the ten largest. The specimen sequenced was CD8+ T cells from PBMCs. The receptors stem from a human donor with multiple sclerosis.

The chain combines TRBV7-8 with TRBJ2-1, with TRBD2 matching 8 bases. CDR3 length: 15 amino acids. V shed 7 bases and J 4 bases; nucleotides not matched to a gene: 9. The germline V gene encodes CDR1 SGHVS and CDR2 FQNEAQ. CDR3 protein: CASNPKAGVYNEQFF. The CDR3 DNA follows: TGTGCCAGCAACCCCAAAGCGGGGGTGTACAATGAGCAGTTCTTC.

The chain has TRBV7-9 and TRBJ2-7, with D perhaps TRBD1 or TRBD2 (7 bases each). The CDR3 spans 16 residues. V dropped 4 bases and J dropped 3 bases, with 19 bases sitting between them. Germline lookup yields CDR1 SEHNR and CDR2 FQNEAQ (reference sequence). The CDR3 nucleotides are TGTGCCAGCAGCTCAGAAACAGGGGAGGGGTACTACGAGCAGTACTTC. The encoded protein is CASSSETGEGYYEQYF.

The chain combines TRBV12-3 or TRBV12-4 with TRBJ2-3; 7 nucleotides align to TRBD2. The CDR3 length is 15 residues. With 8 bases clipped from V and 1 base from J, the junction kept 9 bases outside the gene matches. The CDR3 nucleotides are TGTGCCAGCGAGGCACACAGCGGGGGCACAGATACGCAGTATTTT. Translated, it gives CASEAHSGGTDTQYF.

This chain links TRBV2 with TRBJ1-6, with D uncertain. V lost 6 bases to trimming and J lost 0 bases, with 3 bases between them. Germline CDR1 is SNHLY and CDR2 is FYNNEI. The CDR3 has 13 residues. Here the CDR3 reads CASRSSYNSPLHF. In nucleotides, the CDR3 is TGTGCCAGCAGAAGCTCCTATAATTCACCCCTCCACTTT.

CDR3 protein: CASSYMDSPYGYTF. CDR3 in DNA: TGTGCCAGCAGCTACATGGACAGCCCCTATGGCTACACCTTC. The V gene is TRBV7-9, the J gene TRBJ1-2, with D tentatively TRBD1 (6 bases). Germline V gene data show CDR1 as SEHNR and CDR2 as FQNEAQ (reference sequence). V was pared by 4 bases and J by 4 bases, with 13 bases between. This CDR3 has 14 amino acids.

V usage is TRBV27 and J usage is TRBJ2-7; D possibly corresponds to TRBD1 (5 bases). Trimming pared 2 bases from V and 3 bases from J, leaving 11 bases between. The CDR3 extends over 14 amino acids. CDR1 and CDR2 from the germline V gene are MNHEY and SMNVEV (reference sequence). In DNA, the CDR3 is TGTGCCAGCAGTTTAAGTCAGGGAAGCTACGAGCAGTACTTC. Protein sequence: CASSLSQGSYEQYF.

This rearrangement joins TRBV5-6 to TRBJ2-5; D is unclear. The CDR3 is 13 residues long. Per the germline V gene, CDR1 is SGHDT and CDR2 is YYEEEE. Between the trimmed V and J ends, which lost 0 bases and 0 bases, there was a span of 3 bases. The CDR3 loop is CASSLVNQETQYF. Written as DNA, the CDR3 is TGTGCCAGCAGCTTGGTCAACCAAGAGACCCAGTACTTC.

This chain connects TRBV28 to TRBJ2-5, with 8 bases identical to TRBD2. This CDR3 is built from 13 residues. The J segment lost 4 bases and the V segment lost 6 bases, leaving 4 bases of the junction unmatched. CDR1 is MDHEN and CDR2 is SYDVKM in the germline V gene. The CDR3 protein is CASRPRGGETQYF. Here the CDR3 DNA reads TGTGCCAGCAGGCCCCGGGGGGGAGAGACCCAGTACTTC.

The chain carries TRBV2 and TRBJ2-7; 10 bases are a match to TRBD1. Germline CDR1 SNHLY, CDR2 FYNNEI. CDR3 length: 15 amino acids. V was pared by 6 bases and J by 3 bases, with 8 bases of the junction left unmatched. CDR3 residues: CASSPRGTGDYEQYF. CDR3 DNA: TGTGCCAGCAGCCCCCGAGGGACAGGGGACTACGAGCAGTACTTC.

This rearrangement joins TRBV7-9 to TRBJ2-1, with 9 bases fitting TRBD2. The germline gives CDR1 SEHNR, CDR2 FQNEAQ (reference sequence). The CDR3 is 15 residues long. The ends lost 5 bases at V and 7 bases at J; junction bases unmatched: 9. CDR3 nucleotides: TGTGCCAGCAGCAACAGCGGGGGGCCGGGGAATGAGCAGTTCTTC. Translating gives CASSNSGGPGNEQFF.

The chain employs TRBV9 and TRBJ2-2; 10 positions match TRBD2. V dropped 2 bases and J dropped 1; count of bases not matched to a gene: 17. CDR3 length: 21 amino acids. Germline-derived CDR1 and CDR2 are SGDLS and YYNGEE. CDR3 nucleotides: TGTGCCAGCAGCGTCGTGCTCGCGGGTAGCGGGGGGACCCTGAACACCGGGGAGCTGTTTTTT. Translating it yields CASSVVLAGSGGTLNTGELFF.

This rearrangement joins TRBV6-5 to TRBJ1-5, with D unclear. This CDR3 has 13 residues. CDR1 and CDR2 from the germline V gene are MNHEY and SVGAGI. The germline V and J ends were trimmed by 2 bases and 7 bases, with 9 bases remaining between them. In DNA form, the CDR3 reads TGTGCCAGCAGTTACGCCGAGGGCCAGCCCCAGCATTTT. Translated, it gives CASSYAEGQPQHF.

This chain links TRBV11-2 with TRBJ1-2; the D gene is possibly TRBD1 (5 bases). The CDR3 loop spans 16 amino acids. The germline V and J ends were trimmed by 5 bases and 6 bases, with 22 bases remaining between them. Germline values: CDR1 SGHAT, CDR2 FQNNGV. CDR3 sequence (DNA): TGTGCCAGCAGCCCGCCAACAGGATTGAGCGTGGATGGCTACACCTTC. Its translation is CASSPPTGLSVDGYTF.

The chain combines TRBV5-4 with TRBJ2-3; 11 bases are shared with TRBD2. The ends lost 0 bases at V and 3 bases at J; junction bases unmatched: 9. CDR1 and CDR2 from the germline V gene are SGHNT and YYREEE (reference sequence). This CDR3 contains 18 residues. The CDR3 sequence is CASSLETSGTPGTDTQYF. The CDR3, as DNA: TGTGCCAGCAGCTTGGAGACTAGCGGGACCCCGGGTACAGATACGCAGTATTTT.

This chain joins TRBV5-8 and TRBJ1-5, with D unresolved. In germline, CDR1 is SGHTS, CDR2 YDEGEE. V gave up 4 bases and J gave up 6 bases, with 11 bases separating them. The length of the CDR3 is 13 residues. CDR3 sequence: CASSLLLGQPQHF. In nucleotides, the CDR3 is TGTGCCAGCAGCCTGTTGTTGGGTCAGCCCCAGCATTTT. The full variable domain, in which reference TRBV5-8 and TRBJ1-5 provide the parts outside the CDR3, is EAGVTQSPTHLIKTRGQQATLRCSPISGHTSVYWYQQALGLGLQFLLWYDEGEERNRGNFPPRFSGRQFPNYSSELNVNALELEDSALYLCASSLLLGQPQHFGDGTRLSIL.

Here the CDR3 DNA reads TGTGCCAGCAGTCAAAGGGACGGATCCTACAATGAGCAGTTCTTC. It specifies CASSQRDGSYNEQFF. The chain employs TRBV6-4 and TRBJ2-1, with D perhaps given as TRBD1 or TRBD2 (5 bases each). The CDR3 has 15 amino acids. Trimming removed 5 bases from V and 1 base from J, with 12 bases in between. Germline V gives CDR1 MRHNA, CDR2 SNTAGT.

The chain has TRBV4-1 and TRBJ1-1; D gene unclear. The CDR3 totals 15 residues. Trimming took off 2 bases at V and 0 bases at J, with 10 bases between the two ends. CDR1 is MGHRA, CDR2 YSYEKL, per germline. The CDR3 reads CASSQHGSMNTEAFF. The CDR3 DNA reads as TGCGCCAGCAGCCAACACGGATCTATGAACACTGAAGCTTTCTTT.

The genes are TRBV18 and TRBJ1-2, with D unresolved. V lost 0 bases to trimming and J lost 4 bases, with 3 bases between them. CDR3 size: 12 residues. The germline V gene encodes CDR1 KGHSH and CDR2 LQKENI. CDR3 coding DNA: TGTGCCAGCTCACCACCAGCCTATGGCTACACCTTC. Residues: CASSPPAYGYTF.

In nucleotides, the CDR3 is TGTGCCAGCAAGTACAGGGGTAGACCCTACGAGCAGTACTTC. The encoded protein is CASKYRGRPYEQYF. The chain combines TRBV13 with TRBJ2-7; 7 positions match TRBD1. The CDR3 loop spans 14 amino acids. Germline-derived CDR1 and CDR2 are PRHDT and FYEKMQ (reference sequence). V dropped 7 bases and J dropped 2; count of bases not matched to a gene: 8.